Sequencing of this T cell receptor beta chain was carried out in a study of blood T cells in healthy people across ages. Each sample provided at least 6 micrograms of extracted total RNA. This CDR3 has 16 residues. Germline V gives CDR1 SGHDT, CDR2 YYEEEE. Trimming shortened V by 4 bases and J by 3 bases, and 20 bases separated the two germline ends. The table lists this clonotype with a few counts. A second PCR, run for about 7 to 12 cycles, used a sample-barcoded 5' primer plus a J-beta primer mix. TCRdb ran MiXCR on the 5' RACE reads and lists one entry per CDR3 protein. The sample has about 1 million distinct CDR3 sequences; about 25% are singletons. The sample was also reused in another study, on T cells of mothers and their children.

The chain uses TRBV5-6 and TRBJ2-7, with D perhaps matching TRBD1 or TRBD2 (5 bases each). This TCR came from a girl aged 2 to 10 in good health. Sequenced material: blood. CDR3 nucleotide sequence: TGTGCCAGCAGCCTTGGGACGGCTCCCGCGCTCTACGAGCAGTACTTC. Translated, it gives CASSLGTAPALYEQYF.